This T cell receptor (beta chain) originates from a study of technical replicates of blood from a handful of donors. Clones were read by immunoSEQ multiplex PCR, and TCRdb kept only the in-frame ones, dropping some. This table holds tens of thousands of clones, about 96% found once. The CDR3 is made up of 18 amino acids. With 5 bases clipped from V and 4 bases from J, the junction kept 14 bases outside the gene matches. The germline CDR1 and CDR2 sequences are SEHNR and FQNEAQ (reference sequence). This TCR was sampled from a human donor in good health. The chain uses TRBV7-9 and TRBJ2-3, with 11 bases lining up with TRBD2. Sequences were obtained from T cells isolated from PBMCs. The CDR3 nucleotides are TGTGCCAGCAGCATTCCTAGCGGGAGGCGGATAGAGGCAGATACGCAGTATTTT. It codes for CASSIPSGRRIEADTQYF.